Below, 5 T cell receptor beta chains from the same sample are listed, as sequenced in a study of blood T cell repertoires in COVID-19. Sequencing used immunoSEQ multiplex PCR; TCRdb keeps in-frame clones, though not all of them. Of some 74,000 clones listed, 80% are singletons. Material for sequencing was peripheral blood. The source of these receptors is a human donor in a cohort sampled during active COVID-19.

The chain couples TRBV5-1 to TRBJ2-1, with D possibly matching TRBD1 (6 bases). The V end lost 1 base, the J end lost 0 bases, and 11 bases lay between the germline ends. The CDR3 covers 16 residues. Germline assignment: CDR1 SGHRS and CDR2 YFSETQ. CDR3 region: CASSLTGPSSYNEQFF. The CDR3 DNA reads TGCGCCAGCAGCTTGACAGGGCCAAGCTCCTACAATGAGCAGTTCTTC.

This clone has only a few counts. CDR3 coding DNA: TGTGCCAGCTCGCCGGGGGGCGCTTCCTACGAGCAGTACTTC. Protein: CASSPGGASYEQYF. This rearrangement joins TRBV18 to TRBJ2-7; a weak D match, TRBD2 (7 bases). Germline CDR1 KGHSH, CDR2 LQKENI. This CDR3 comprises 14 residues. The ends were cut back, 6 bases at V and 1 base at J, with 13 bases in the middle.

The CDR3: CASRRQRVSNEKLFF. The DNA for the CDR3 is TGTGCCAGCAGGCGACAGAGAGTTTCTAATGAAAAACTGTTTTTT. This chain uses TRBV6-5 with TRBJ1-4; maybe TRBD1 (5 bases). Germline values: CDR1 MNHEY, CDR2 SVGAGI. The CDR3 totals 15 residues. The V end lost 6 bases, the J end lost 3 bases, and 14 bases lay between the germline ends.

The V and J genes are TRBV11-3 and TRBJ2-4; TRBD2 matches at 7 bases. This CDR3 spans 15 amino acids. Germline CDR1 is SGHNT and CDR2 is YENEEA. The J segment lost 6 bases and the V segment lost 1 base, leaving 6 bases of the junction unmatched. CDR3 in DNA: TGTGCCAGCAGCTTAGTCCGGGAGGCCGGAAACATTCAGTACTTC. It encodes CASSLVREAGNIQYF.

The rearrangement joins TRBV6-2 or TRBV6-3 to TRBJ1-2; D is unresolved. The CDR3 is 12 residues long. Trimming shortened V by 4 bases and J by 5 bases, and 8 bases separated the two germline ends. Germline V gene lookup returns CDR1 MNHEY and CDR2 SVGEGT. CDR3 bases: TGTGCCAGCAGTTTGTCGGGGTATGGCTACACCTTC. Protein: CASSLSGYGYTF.